This T cell receptor (beta chain) was captured by sequencing in a study of Tregs in tolerant kidney transplant recipients. Overall study results and limits: Donor-specific Treg expansion exceeded global Treg expansion in tolerant patients, suggesting antigen drive.

The CDR3 has 17 amino acids. V lost 2 bases and J lost 2, with 18 bases in between. Per germline, CDR1 SGHNT and CDR2 YENEEA. Clones were read by immunoSEQ multiplex PCR, and TCRdb kept only the in-frame ones, dropping some. The table has roughly 86,000 clones, approximately 93% seen once. As regards this clone: The antigen remains unidentified.

Mixed chimerism was transient after nonmyeloablative marrow transplants from related graft donors. The TCR originated in a human patient who received a combined kidney and bone marrow transplant. Some T cells may be supplied by the graft donor. This specimen was CD4+ T cells from blood (PBMCs), taken 12 months after the transplant. J is TRBJ2-5 and V is TRBV11-3, with a weak D call TRBD2 (5 bases). Written as DNA, the CDR3 is TGTGCCAGCAGCTTAAGCGGTGCTGGTAACATGCAAGAGACCCAGTACTTC. Protein: CASSLSGAGNMQETQYF.